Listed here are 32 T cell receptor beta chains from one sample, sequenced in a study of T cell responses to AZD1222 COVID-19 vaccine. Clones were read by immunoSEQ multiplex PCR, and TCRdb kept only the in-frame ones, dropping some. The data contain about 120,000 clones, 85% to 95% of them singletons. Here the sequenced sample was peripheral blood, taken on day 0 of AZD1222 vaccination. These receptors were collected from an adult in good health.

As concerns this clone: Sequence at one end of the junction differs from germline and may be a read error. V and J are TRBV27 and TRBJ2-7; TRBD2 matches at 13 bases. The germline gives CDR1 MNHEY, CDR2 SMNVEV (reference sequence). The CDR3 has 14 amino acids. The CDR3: CASSWGLAGTEGEF. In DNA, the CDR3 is TGTGCCAGCAGTTGGGGACTAGCGGGAACAGAGGGGGAATTC.

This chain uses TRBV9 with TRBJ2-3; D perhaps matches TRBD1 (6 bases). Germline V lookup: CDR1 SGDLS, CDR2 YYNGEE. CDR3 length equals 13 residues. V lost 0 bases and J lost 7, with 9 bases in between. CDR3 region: CASSVEGVYTQYF. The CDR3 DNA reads TGTGCCAGCAGCGTAGAGGGGGTTTATACGCAGTATTTT. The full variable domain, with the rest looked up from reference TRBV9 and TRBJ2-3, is DSGVTQTPKHLITATGQRVTLRCSPRSGDLSVYWYQQSLDQGLQFLIQYYNGEERAKGNILERFSAQQFPDLHSELNLSSLELGDSALYFCASSVEGVYTQYFGPGTRLTVL.

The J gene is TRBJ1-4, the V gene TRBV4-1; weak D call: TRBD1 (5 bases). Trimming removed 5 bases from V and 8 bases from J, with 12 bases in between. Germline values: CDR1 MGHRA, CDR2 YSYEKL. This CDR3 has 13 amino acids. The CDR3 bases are TGCGCCAGCAGCATGGGGCTCGGGGAAAAACTGTTTTTT. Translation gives CASSMGLGEKLFF.

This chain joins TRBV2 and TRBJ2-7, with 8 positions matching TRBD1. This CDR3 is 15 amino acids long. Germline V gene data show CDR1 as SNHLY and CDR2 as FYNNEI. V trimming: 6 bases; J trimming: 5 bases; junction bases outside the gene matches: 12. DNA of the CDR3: TGTGCCAGCAGCTATATCGGGACAGGTCGCGACGAGCAGTACTTC. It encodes CASSYIGTGRDEQYF.

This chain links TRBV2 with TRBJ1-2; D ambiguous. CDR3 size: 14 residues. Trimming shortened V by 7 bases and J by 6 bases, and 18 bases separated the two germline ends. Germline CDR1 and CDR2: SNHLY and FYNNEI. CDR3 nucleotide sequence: TGTGCCAGCATTATGTCCCCCTTGACCGATGGCTACACCTTC. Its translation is CASIMSPLTDGYTF.

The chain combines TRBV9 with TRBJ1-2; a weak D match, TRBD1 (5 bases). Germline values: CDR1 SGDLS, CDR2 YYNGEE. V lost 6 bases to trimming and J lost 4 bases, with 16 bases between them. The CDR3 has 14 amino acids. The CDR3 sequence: CASTRDPEGYGYTF. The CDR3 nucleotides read TGTGCCAGCACCCGGGACCCCGAGGGCTATGGCTACACCTTC.

For the CDR3, the DNA is TGTGCCAGCAGCCAAGGGCCCAGCGGGGGGAATTACGAGCAGTACTTC. The encoded protein is CASSQGPSGGNYEQYF. The chain carries TRBV14 and TRBJ2-7; 9 bases are shared with TRBD2. The germline CDR1 and CDR2 sequences are SGHDN and FVKESK. With V trimmed by 1 base and J by 4 bases, 8 bases remained unmatched. The CDR3 extends over 16 amino acids.

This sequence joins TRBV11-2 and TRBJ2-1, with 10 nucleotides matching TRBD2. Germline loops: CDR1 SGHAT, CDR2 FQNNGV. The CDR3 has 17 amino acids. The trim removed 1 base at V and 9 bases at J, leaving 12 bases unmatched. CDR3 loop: CASSLGGWASGSGEQFF. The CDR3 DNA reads TGTGCCAGCAGCTTAGGGGGGTGGGCTAGCGGGAGCGGTGAGCAGTTCTTC.

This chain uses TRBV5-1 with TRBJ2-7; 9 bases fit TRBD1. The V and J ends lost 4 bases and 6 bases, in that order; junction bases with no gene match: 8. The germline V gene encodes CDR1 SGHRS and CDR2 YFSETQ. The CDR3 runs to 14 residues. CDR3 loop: CASSPGGQGPEQYF. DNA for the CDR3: TGCGCCAGCAGCCCAGGGGGACAGGGCCCCGAGCAGTACTTC.

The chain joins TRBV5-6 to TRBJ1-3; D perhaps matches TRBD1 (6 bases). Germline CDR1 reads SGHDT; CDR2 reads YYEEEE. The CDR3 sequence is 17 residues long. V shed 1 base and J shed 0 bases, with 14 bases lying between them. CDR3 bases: TGTGCCAGCAGCTTGTATGCACAGGGTTACTCTGGAAACACCATATATTTT. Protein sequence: CASSLYAQGYSGNTIYF.

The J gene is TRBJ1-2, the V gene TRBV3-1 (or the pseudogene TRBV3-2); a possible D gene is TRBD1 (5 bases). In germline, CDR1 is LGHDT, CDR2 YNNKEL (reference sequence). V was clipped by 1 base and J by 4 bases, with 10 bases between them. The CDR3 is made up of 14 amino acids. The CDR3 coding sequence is TGTGCCAGCAGCCAAGCGGAGGGGTCCTATGGCTACACCTTC. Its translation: CASSQAEGSYGYTF.

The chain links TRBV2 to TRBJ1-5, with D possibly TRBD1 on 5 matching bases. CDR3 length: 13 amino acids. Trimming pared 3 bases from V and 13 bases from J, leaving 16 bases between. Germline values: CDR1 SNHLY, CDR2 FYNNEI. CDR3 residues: CASSETGADKQHF. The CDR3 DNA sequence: TGTGCCAGCAGTGAGACCGGGGCGGATAAACAGCATTTT.

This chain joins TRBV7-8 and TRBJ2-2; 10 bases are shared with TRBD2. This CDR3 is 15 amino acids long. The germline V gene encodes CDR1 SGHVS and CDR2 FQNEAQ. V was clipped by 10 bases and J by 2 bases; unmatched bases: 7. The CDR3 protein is CANLGLATNTGELFF. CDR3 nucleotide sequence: TGTGCCAACCTGGGACTAGCGACTAACACCGGGGAGCTGTTTTTT.

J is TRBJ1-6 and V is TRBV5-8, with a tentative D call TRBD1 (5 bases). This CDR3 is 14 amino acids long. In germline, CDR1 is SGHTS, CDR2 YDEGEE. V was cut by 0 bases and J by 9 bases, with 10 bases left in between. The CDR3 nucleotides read TGTGCCAGCAGCTTGGGGCAGGGAACTTCACCCCTCCACTTT. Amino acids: CASSLGQGTSPLHF.

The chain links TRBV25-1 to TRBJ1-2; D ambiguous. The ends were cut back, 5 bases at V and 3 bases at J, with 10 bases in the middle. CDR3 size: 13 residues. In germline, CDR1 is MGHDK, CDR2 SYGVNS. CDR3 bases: TGTGCCAGCAGTCCCGCAGGCTACTATGGCTACACCTTC. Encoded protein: CASSPAGYYGYTF.

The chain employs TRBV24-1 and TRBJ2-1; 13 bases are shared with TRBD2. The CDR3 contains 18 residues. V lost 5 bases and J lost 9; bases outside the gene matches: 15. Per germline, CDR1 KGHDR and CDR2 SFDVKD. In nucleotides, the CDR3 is TGTGCCACCAGTGGCCTGACTAGCGGGAGGCCCCAGTCGGGTGAGCAGTTCTTC. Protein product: CATSGLTSGRPQSGEQFF.

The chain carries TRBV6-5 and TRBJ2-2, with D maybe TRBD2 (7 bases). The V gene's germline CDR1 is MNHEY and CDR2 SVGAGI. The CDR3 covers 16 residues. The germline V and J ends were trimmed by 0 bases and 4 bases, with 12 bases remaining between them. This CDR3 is CASSYSRGGGTGELFF. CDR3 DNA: TGTGCCAGCAGTTACTCGAGGGGGGGAGGCACCGGGGAGCTGTTTTTT.

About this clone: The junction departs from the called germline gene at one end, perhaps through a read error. As DNA, the CDR3 is TGTGCCAGCAGCCATGCGTGGGGCACTTCTAGCGGACGCTACGTGCAGTACTTC. This encodes CASSHAWGTSSGRYVQYF. The chain carries TRBV14 and TRBJ2-7, with TRBD2 matching 7 bases. The CDR3 length is 18 residues. Looked up from germline, CDR1 is SGHDN and CDR2 is FVKESK.

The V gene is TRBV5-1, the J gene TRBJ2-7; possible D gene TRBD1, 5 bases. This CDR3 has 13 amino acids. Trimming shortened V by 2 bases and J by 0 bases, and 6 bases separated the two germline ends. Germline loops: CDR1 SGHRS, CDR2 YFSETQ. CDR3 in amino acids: CASSFTGSYEQYF. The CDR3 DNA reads TGCGCCAGCAGCTTTACAGGCTCCTACGAGCAGTACTTC.

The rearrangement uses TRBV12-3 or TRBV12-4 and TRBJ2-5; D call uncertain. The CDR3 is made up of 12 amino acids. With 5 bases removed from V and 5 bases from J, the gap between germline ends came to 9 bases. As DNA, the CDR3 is TGTGCCAGCAGTCAAAATCGGGAGACCCAGTACTTC. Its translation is CASSQNRETQYF.

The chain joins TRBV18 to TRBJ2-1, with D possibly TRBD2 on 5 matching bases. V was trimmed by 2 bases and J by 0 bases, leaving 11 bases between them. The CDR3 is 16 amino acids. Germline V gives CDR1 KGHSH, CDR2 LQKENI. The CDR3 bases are TGTGCCAGCTCACCATTAAGGGAGCGCTCCTACAATGAGCAGTTCTTC. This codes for CASSPLRERSYNEQFF.

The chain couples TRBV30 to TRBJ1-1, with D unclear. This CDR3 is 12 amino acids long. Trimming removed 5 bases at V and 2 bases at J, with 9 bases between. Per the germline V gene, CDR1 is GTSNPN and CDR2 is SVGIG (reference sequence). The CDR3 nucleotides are TGTGCCTGGTCCCATTACAACACTGAAGCTTTCTTT. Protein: CAWSHYNTEAFF.

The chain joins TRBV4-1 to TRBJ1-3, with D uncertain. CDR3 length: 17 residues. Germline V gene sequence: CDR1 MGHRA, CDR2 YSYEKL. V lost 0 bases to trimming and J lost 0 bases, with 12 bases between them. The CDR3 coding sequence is TGCGCCAGCAGCCAAGACGGAGGAGCCTACTCTGGAAACACCATATATTTT. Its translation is CASSQDGGAYSGNTIYF.

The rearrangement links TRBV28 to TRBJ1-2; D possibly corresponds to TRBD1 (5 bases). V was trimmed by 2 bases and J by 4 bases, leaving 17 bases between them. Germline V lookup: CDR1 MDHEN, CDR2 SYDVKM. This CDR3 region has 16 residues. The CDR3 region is CASSLGPIAGIYGYTF. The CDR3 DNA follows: TGTGCCAGCAGTTTAGGTCCCATAGCAGGGATCTATGGCTACACCTTC.

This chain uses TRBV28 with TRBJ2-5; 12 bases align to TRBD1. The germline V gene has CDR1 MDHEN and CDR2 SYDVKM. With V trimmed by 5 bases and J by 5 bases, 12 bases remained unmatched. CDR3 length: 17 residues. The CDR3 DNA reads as TGTGCCAGCAGTAACCCGGGACAGGGGGCTTGGCGGGAGACCCAGTACTTC. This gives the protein CASSNPGQGAWRETQYF. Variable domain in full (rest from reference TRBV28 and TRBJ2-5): DVKVTQSSRYLVKRTGEKVFLECVQDMDHENMFWYRQDPGLGLRLIYFSYDVKMKEKGDIPEGYSVSREKKERFSLILESASTNQTSMYLCASSNPGQGAWRETQYFGPGTRLLVL.

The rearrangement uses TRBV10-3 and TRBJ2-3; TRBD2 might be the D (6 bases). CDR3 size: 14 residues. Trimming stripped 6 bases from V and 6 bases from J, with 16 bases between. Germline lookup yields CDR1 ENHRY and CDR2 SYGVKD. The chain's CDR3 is CAIRLGGGADTQYF. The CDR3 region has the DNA TGTGCCATCAGGCTTGGGGGAGGAGCGGATACGCAGTATTTT.

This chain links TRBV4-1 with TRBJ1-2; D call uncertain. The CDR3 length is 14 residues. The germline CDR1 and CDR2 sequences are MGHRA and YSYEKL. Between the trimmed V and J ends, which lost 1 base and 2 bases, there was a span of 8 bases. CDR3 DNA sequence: TGCGCCAGCAGCCAAGGAGACCAAAACTATGGCTACACCTTC. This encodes CASSQGDQNYGYTF.

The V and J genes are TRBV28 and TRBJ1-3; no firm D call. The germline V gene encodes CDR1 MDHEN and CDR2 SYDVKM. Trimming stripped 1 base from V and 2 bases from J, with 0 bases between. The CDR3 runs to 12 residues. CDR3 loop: CASSLSGNTIYF. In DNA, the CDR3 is TGTGCCAGCAGTTTATCTGGAAACACCATATATTTT.

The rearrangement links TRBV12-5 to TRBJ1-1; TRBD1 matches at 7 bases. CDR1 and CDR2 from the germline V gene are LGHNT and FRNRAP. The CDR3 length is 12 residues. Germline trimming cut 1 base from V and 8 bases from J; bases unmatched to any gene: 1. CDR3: CASGLETGEAFF. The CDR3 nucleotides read TGTGCTAGTGGTTTGGAGACAGGGGAAGCTTTCTTT.

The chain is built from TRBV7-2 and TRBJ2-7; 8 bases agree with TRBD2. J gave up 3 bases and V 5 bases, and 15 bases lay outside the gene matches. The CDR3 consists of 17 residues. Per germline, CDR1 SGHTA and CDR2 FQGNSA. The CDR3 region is CASSPLTPRTSSYEQYF. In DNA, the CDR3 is TGTGCCAGCAGCCCGCTCACGCCGCGGACTAGCAGCTACGAGCAGTACTTC. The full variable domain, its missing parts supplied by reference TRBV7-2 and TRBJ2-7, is GAGVSQSPSNKVTEKGKDVELRCDPISGHTALYWYRQSLGQGLEFLIYFQGNSAPDKSGLPSDRFSAERTGGSVSTLTIQRTQQEDSAVYLCASSPLTPRTSSYEQYFGPGTRLTVT.

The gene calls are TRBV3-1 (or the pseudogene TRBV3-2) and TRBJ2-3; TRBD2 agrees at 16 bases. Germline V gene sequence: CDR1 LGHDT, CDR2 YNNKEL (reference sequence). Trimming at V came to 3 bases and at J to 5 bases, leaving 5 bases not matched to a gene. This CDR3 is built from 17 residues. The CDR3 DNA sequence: TGTGCCAGCAGCCAGGGACTAGCGGGAGGGCACCGAGATACGCAGTATTTT. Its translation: CASSQGLAGGHRDTQYF.

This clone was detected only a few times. This chain's CDR3 is CASSLGTSSSYEQYF. The DNA of the CDR3 is TGTGCCAGCAGCTTAGGTACTTCCAGCTCCTACGAGCAGTACTTC. The genes are TRBV5-6 and TRBJ2-7; D is unresolved. The CDR3 has 15 residues. V gave up 2 bases and J gave up 0 bases, with 12 bases separating them. Germline values: CDR1 SGHDT, CDR2 YYEEEE.